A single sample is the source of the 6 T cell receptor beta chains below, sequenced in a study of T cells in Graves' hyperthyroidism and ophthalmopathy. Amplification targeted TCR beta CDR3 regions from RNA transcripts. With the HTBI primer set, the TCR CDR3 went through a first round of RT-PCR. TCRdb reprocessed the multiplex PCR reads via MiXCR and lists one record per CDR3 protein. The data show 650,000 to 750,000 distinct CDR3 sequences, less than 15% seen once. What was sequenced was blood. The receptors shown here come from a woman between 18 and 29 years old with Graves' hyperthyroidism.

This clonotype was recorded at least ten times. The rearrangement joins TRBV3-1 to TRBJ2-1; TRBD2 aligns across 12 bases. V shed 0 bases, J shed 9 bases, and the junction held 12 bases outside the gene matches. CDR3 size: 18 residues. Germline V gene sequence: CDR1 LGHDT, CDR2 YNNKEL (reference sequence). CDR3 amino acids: CASSQDPWTSGTPGEQFF. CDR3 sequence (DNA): TGTGCCAGCAGCCAAGATCCCTGGACTAGCGGGACGCCCGGTGAGCAGTTCTTC.

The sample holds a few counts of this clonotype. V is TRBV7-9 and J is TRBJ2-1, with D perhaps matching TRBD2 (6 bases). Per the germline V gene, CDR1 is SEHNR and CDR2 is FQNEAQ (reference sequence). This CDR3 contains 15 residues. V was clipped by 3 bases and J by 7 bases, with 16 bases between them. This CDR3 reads CASSFYGGGWNEQFF. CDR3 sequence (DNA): TGTGCCAGCAGCTTCTATGGGGGAGGATGGAATGAGCAGTTCTTC.

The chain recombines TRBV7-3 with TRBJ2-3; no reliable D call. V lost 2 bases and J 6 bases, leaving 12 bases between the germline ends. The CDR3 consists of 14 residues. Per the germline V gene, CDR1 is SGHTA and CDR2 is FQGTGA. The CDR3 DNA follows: TGTGCCAGCAGCTTACTTACAAGGTCGGATACGCAGTATTTT. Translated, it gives CASSLLTRSDTQYF.

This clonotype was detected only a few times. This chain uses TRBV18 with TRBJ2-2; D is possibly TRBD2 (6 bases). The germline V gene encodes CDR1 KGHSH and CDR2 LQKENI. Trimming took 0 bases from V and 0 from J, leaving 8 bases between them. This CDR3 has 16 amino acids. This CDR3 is CASSPPGGANTGELFF. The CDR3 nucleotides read TGTGCCAGCTCACCACCCGGCGGGGCGAACACCGGGGAGCTGTTTTTT.

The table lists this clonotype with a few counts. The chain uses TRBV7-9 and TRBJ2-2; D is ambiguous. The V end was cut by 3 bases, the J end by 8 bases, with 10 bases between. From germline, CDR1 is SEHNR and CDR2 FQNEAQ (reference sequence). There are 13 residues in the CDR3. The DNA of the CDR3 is TGTGCCAGCAGCTTTCCTGAGAGGGGGGAGCTGTTTTTT. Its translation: CASSFPERGELFF.

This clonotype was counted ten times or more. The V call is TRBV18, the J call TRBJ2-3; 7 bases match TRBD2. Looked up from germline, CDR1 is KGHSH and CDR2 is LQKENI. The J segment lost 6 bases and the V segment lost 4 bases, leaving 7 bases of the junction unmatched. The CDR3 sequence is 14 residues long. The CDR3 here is CASSLLQAGDTQYF. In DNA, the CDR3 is TGTGCCAGCTCACTCCTACAAGCGGGGGATACGCAGTATTTT.